Below, 25 T cell receptor beta chains from the same sample are listed, as sequenced in a study of identifying expanded T cells in peripheral blood (dated by TCRdb to between 2018 and 2020). Receptor libraries were prepared by the immunoSEQ multiplex PCR assay. In TCRdb, the immuneACCESS table is reduced to in-frame sequences with V and J assigned. These tables do not hold every clone; where another copy was compared, an unresolved V gene accounts for under half, and the others remain unexplained. Within this sample are about 83,000 clones, with about 89% of them counted one time only. Of the sample, around 2.7% falls within the top ten clones. The source material was blood. Receptors were obtained from a person between 18 and 75 years old in good health.

The chain has TRBV7-8 and TRBJ2-5; no firm D call. Trimming shortened V by 1 base and J by 2 bases, and 2 bases separated the two germline ends. CDR1 SGHVS and CDR2 FQNEAQ come from the germline V gene. CDR3 size: 12 residues. The chain's CDR3 is CASSLEQETQYF. DNA of the CDR3: TGTGCCAGCAGCTTAGAACAAGAGACCCAGTACTTC.

In DNA form, the CDR3 reads TGTGCCAGTAGTACCCGACAGGGCCCCAATAATTCACCCCTCCACTTT. Translation gives CASSTRQGPNNSPLHF. The chain is built from TRBV19 and TRBJ1-6, with TRBD1 identical over 7 bases. Trimming at V came to 4 bases and at J to 5 bases, leaving 8 bases not matched to a gene. There are 16 residues in the CDR3. The germline V gene has CDR1 LNHDA and CDR2 SQIVND (reference sequence). The complete variable domain, with remaining parts taken from reference TRBV19 and TRBJ1-6, reads DGGITQSPKYLFRKEGQNVTLSCEQNLNHDAMYWYRQDPGQGLRLIYYSQIVNDFQKGDIAEGYSVSREKKESFPLTVTSAQKNPTAFYLCASSTRQGPNNSPLHFGNGTRLTVT.

J is TRBJ2-7 and V is TRBV2, with 8 bases fitting TRBD1. The CDR3 sequence is 15 residues long. CDR1 and CDR2 from the germline V gene are SNHLY and FYNNEI. V gave up 6 bases and J gave up 2 bases; unmatched junction bases: 9. DNA for the CDR3: TGTGCCAGCAGCCCTGGGACAGGCAATACCTACGAGCAGTACTTC. It specifies CASSPGTGNTYEQYF.

The rearrangement uses TRBV6-1 and TRBJ2-7, with D maybe TRBD1 (5 bases). The germline CDR1 and CDR2 sequences are MNHNS and SASEGT. V lost 7 bases and J 2 bases, leaving 15 bases between the germline ends. This CDR3 region has 14 residues. The CDR3 DNA reads TGTGCCAGCACCCAGGGTTCATCTCCCTACGAGCAGTACTTC. It encodes CASTQGSSPYEQYF.

The genes are TRBV15 and TRBJ1-5, with 9 bases matching TRBD1. Trimming at V came to 9 bases and at J to 0 bases, leaving 3 bases not matched to a gene. Germline values: CDR1 LNHNV, CDR2 YYDKDF (reference sequence). CDR3 length: 14 amino acids. CDR3 nucleotide sequence: TGTGCCACAGGGACAGGGTTTAGCAATCAGCCCCAGCATTTT. Protein sequence: CATGTGFSNQPQHF.

J is TRBJ2-2 and V is TRBV27; 7 bases match TRBD1. CDR3 length equals 16 residues. Trimming removed 2 bases from V and 1 base from J; junction bases left unmatched: 4. The germline gives CDR1 MNHEY, CDR2 SMNVEV (reference sequence). The CDR3 DNA is TGTGCCAGCAGTTTAGTGAGGGGGCTGAACACCGGGGAGCTGTTTTTT. Translation gives CASSLVRGLNTGELFF.

The chain uses TRBV5-1 and TRBJ1-1, with D hard to call. This CDR3 has 16 amino acids. CDR1 is SGHRS, CDR2 YFSETQ, per germline. The V end lost 0 bases, the J end lost 1 base, and 13 bases lay between the germline ends. CDR3 bases: TGCGCCAGCAGCTTGGCCTCCGTGACACCGAACACTGAAGCTTTCTTT. This translates into CASSLASVTPNTEAFF.

This sequence joins TRBV30 and TRBJ2-1; the D gene could be TRBD1 or TRBD2 (6 bases each). Germline V CDR1 and CDR2: GTSNPN, SVGIG (reference sequence). V gave up 2 bases and J gave up 4 bases, with 15 bases separating them. There are 15 residues in the CDR3. The CDR3 nucleotides read TGTGCCTGGAGTACGCCGGGGGCGAAGTACAATGAGCAGTTCTTC. Translated, it gives CAWSTPGAKYNEQFF.

The chain links TRBV15 to TRBJ1-1; D not certain. CDR3 length: 14 amino acids. Germline CDR1 is LNHNV and CDR2 is YYDKDF (reference sequence). Trimming pared 3 bases from V and 1 base from J, leaving 9 bases between. This chain's CDR3 is CATSRNTENTEAFF. The CDR3 nucleotides are TGTGCCACCAGCAGGAACACCGAGAACACTGAAGCTTTCTTT.

The genes are TRBV7-2 and TRBJ2-7; TRBD1 aligns across 8 bases. The CDR3 has 15 residues. The V gene end was trimmed by 4 bases and the J gene end by 3 bases; junction bases not matched to a gene: 8. CDR1 and CDR2 from the germline V gene are SGHTA and FQGNSA. The DNA for the CDR3 is TGTGCCAGCAGCTCGCAGGGGGCCTCACACTACGAGCAGTACTTC. It yields the protein CASSSQGASHYEQYF.

V is TRBV5-4 and J is TRBJ2-7, with TRBD1 identical over 9 bases. V gave up 4 bases and J gave up 5 bases; unmatched junction bases: 7. Looked up from germline, CDR1 is SGHNT and CDR2 is YYREEE (reference sequence). This CDR3 spans 14 amino acids. The CDR3 coding sequence is TGTGCCAGCAGCACCCCCGGGACAGGGAACGAGCAGTACTTC. It encodes CASSTPGTGNEQYF. Supplemented by reference TRBV5-4 and TRBJ2-7, the full variable domain reads ETGVTQSPTHLIKTRGQQVTLRCSSQSGHNTVSWYQQALGQGPQFIFQYYREEENGRGNFPPRFSGLQFPNYSSELNVNALELDDSALYLCASSTPGTGNEQYFGPGTRLTVT.

The rearrangement joins TRBV11-3 to TRBJ2-3; maybe TRBD2 (7 bases). Germline lookup yields CDR1 SGHNT and CDR2 YENEEA. V gave up 2 bases and J gave up 4 bases, with 16 bases separating them. The CDR3 is 16 amino acids. Here the CDR3 DNA reads TGTGCCAGCAGCTTACGAGGGGGGGCCGTGGCAGATACGCAGTATTTT. Protein: CASSLRGGAVADTQYF.

V gene TRBV2 combines with J gene TRBJ1-2; a weak D match, TRBD1 (6 bases). From germline, CDR1 is SNHLY and CDR2 FYNNEI. V lost 5 bases and J 2 bases, leaving 9 bases between the germline ends. CDR3 length: 13 amino acids. The CDR3 region has the DNA TGTGCCAGCAGTAGAGGGGGGAACTATGGCTACACCTTC. Residues: CASSRGGNYGYTF.

The CDR3 DNA sequence: TGTGCCAGCACGACGGGGAGTGTCTACAATGAGCAGTTCTTC. Translated, it gives CASTTGSVYNEQFF. The gene calls are TRBV11-2 and TRBJ2-1; tentative D call: TRBD2 (5 bases). V was shortened by 7 bases and J by 3 bases, with 13 bases between the two germline ends. The CDR3 length is 14 residues. Germline V gene lookup returns CDR1 SGHAT and CDR2 FQNNGV.

The V gene is TRBV30, the J gene TRBJ1-1, with D unresolved. CDR3 length: 14 amino acids. V lost 4 bases to trimming and J lost 1 base, with 13 bases between them. Germline assignment: CDR1 GTSNPN and CDR2 SVGIG (reference sequence). The CDR3 DNA reads TGTGCCTGGAACCCTGGATGGGGGAACACTGAAGCTTTCTTT. This translates into CAWNPGWGNTEAFF.

The V call is TRBV27, the J call TRBJ1-1, with D perhaps matching TRBD1 (5 bases). The germline V and J ends were trimmed by 3 bases and 1 base, with 9 bases remaining between them. This CDR3 has 14 amino acids. From germline, CDR1 is MNHEY and CDR2 SMNVEV (reference sequence). Written as DNA, the CDR3 is TGTGCCAGCAGTTTCACCGACAGGAACACTGAAGCTTTCTTT. It encodes CASSFTDRNTEAFF.

J is TRBJ1-1 and V is TRBV10-3; D gene ambiguous. Germline V gives CDR1 ENHRY, CDR2 SYGVKD. The V and J ends lost 0 bases and 0 bases respectively, with 11 bases between them. This CDR3 comprises 16 residues. The CDR3 region has the DNA TGTGCCATCAGTGAGTCGAACCCCGGGGTGAACACTGAAGCTTTCTTT. This codes for CAISESNPGVNTEAFF.

This chain joins TRBV5-4 and TRBJ2-3; D assignment may be TRBD1 or TRBD2 (6 bases each). This CDR3 has 16 amino acids. Germline V gene lookup returns CDR1 SGHNT and CDR2 YYREEE (reference sequence). Trimming took 4 bases from V and 3 from J, leaving 18 bases between them. DNA for the CDR3: TGTGCCAGCAGCCCAGACGGGGGCATAGTAACAGATACGCAGTATTTT. This codes for CASSPDGGIVTDTQYF.

The count of this clone is one. V and J are TRBV5-1 and TRBJ2-1; TRBD2 aligns across 12 bases. Germline CDR1 is SGHRS and CDR2 is YFSETQ. There are 16 residues in the CDR3. Losses at the gene ends were 4 bases for V and 3 bases for J; bases not matched to a gene: 5. For the CDR3, the DNA is TGCGCCAGCAGCCCAGGACTAGCGGGGATCTACAATGAGCAGTTCTTC. Translation: CASSPGLAGIYNEQFF.

A note on this clone: The CDR3 carries no conserved terminal phenylalanine or tryptophan, so it likely arises from a read error. This chain links TRBV5-1 with TRBJ1-6; 9 bases align to TRBD1. Germline assignment: CDR1 SGHRS and CDR2 YFSETQ. CDR3 size: 17 residues. V gave up 3 bases and J gave up 11 bases; unmatched junction bases: 15. CDR3 residues: CASSSTVTGGMTPPLHL. The DNA for the CDR3 is TGCGCCAGCAGCTCGACAGTGACAGGGGGGATGACACCACCCCTCCACCTT.

The chain employs TRBV28 and TRBJ1-5; perhaps TRBD1 as D (6 bases). The germline CDR1 and CDR2 sequences are MDHEN and SYDVKM. With 8 bases removed from V and 6 bases from J, the gap between germline ends came to 17 bases. The CDR3 is 14 amino acids. CDR3 DNA sequence: TGTGCCAGCTGGCGTCAGGGGCCGGGTCAGCCCCAGCATTTT. Translated, it gives CASWRQGPGQPQHF.

V is TRBV18 and J is TRBJ2-7; 7 bases align to TRBD1. V dropped 5 bases and J dropped 3; count of bases not matched to a gene: 7. Germline V CDR1 and CDR2: KGHSH, LQKENI. The CDR3 has 14 residues. Written as DNA, the CDR3 is TGTGCCAGCTCAGAGGGGGCTACCTACTACGAGCAGTACTTC. Its protein product is CASSEGATYYEQYF.

V and J are TRBV6-1 and TRBJ1-2, with a tentative D call TRBD1 (6 bases). The CDR3 length is 16 residues. V was trimmed by 0 bases and J by 5 bases, leaving 16 bases between them. The germline CDR1 and CDR2 sequences are MNHNS and SASEGT. CDR3 sequence: CASSEAQGLNRYGYTF. For the CDR3, the DNA is TGTGCCAGCAGTGAAGCCCAGGGGTTGAATCGGTATGGCTACACCTTC.

The chain uses TRBV6-6 and TRBJ1-2; 7 positions match TRBD1. This CDR3 has 14 residues. V lost 5 bases, J lost 4 bases, and 7 bases stayed unmatched. The V gene's germline CDR1 is MNHNY and CDR2 SVGAGI (reference sequence). The CDR3 bases are TGTGCCAGCAGTCCCCCAGGGGGAGGCTATGGCTACACCTTC. It is translated as CASSPPGGGYGYTF.

V gene TRBV4-2 combines with J gene TRBJ2-3; 9 bases match TRBD2. The CDR3 runs 17 residues. Per the germline V gene, CDR1 is LGHNA and CDR2 is YNFKEQ. With V trimmed by 4 bases and J by 1 base, 9 bases remained unmatched. The CDR3 sequence: CASSLLAGRLGTDTQYF. CDR3 bases: TGTGCCAGCAGCCTTCTAGCGGGGAGGTTGGGCACAGATACGCAGTATTTT.